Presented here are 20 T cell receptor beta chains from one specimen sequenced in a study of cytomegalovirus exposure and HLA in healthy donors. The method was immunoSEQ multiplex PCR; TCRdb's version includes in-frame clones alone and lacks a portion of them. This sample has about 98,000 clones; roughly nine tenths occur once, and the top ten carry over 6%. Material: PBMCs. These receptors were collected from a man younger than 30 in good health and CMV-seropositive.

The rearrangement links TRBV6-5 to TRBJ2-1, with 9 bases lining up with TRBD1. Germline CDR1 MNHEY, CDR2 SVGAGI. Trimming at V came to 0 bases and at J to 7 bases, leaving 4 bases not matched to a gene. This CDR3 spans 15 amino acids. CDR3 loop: CASSYSGTGWNEQFF. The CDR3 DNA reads TGTGCCAGCAGTTACTCAGGGACAGGGTGGAATGAGCAGTTCTTC.

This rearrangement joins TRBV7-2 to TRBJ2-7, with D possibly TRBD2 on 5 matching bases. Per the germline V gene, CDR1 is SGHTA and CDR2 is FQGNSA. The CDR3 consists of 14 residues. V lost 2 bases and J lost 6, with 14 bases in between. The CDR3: CASSLQLVGSEQYF. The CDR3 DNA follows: TGTGCCAGCAGCTTACAATTGGTTGGGAGCGAGCAGTACTTC.

The CDR3 spells CASSSLGTGKNIQYF. CDR3 bases: TGTGCCAGCAGTTCACTCGGGACAGGGAAAAACATTCAGTACTTC. The chain joins TRBV27 to TRBJ2-4; 9 bases are shared with TRBD1. Germline CDR1 MNHEY, CDR2 SMNVEV (reference sequence). This CDR3 has 15 residues. Losses at the gene ends were 4 bases for V and 4 bases for J; bases not matched to a gene: 5.

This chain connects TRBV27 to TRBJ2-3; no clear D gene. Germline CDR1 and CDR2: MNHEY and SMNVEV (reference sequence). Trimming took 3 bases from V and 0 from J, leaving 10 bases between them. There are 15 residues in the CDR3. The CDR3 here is CASSFLGHSTDTQYF. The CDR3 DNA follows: TGTGCCAGCAGTTTTCTGGGCCACAGCACAGATACGCAGTATTTT.

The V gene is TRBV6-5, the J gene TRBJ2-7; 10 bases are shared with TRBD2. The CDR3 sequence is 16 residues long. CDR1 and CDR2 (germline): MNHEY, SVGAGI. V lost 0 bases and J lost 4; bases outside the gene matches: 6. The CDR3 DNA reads TGTGCCAGCAGTTACTCCATACTAGCGGGATATTACGAGCAGTACTTC. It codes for CASSYSILAGYYEQYF.

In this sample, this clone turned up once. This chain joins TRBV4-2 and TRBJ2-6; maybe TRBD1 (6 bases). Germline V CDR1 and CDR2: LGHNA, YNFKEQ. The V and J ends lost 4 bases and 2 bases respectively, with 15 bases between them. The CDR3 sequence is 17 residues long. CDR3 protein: CASSPSPTGPGANVLTF. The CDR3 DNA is TGTGCCAGCAGCCCCTCCCCGACAGGTCCTGGGGCCAACGTCCTGACTTTC.

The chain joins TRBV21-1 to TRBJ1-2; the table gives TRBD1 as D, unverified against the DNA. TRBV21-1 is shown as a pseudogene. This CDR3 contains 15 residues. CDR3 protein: CASSKKDRGLYGYTF. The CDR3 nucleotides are TGTGCCAGCAGCAAAAAGGACAGGGGCCTATATGGCTACACCTTC.

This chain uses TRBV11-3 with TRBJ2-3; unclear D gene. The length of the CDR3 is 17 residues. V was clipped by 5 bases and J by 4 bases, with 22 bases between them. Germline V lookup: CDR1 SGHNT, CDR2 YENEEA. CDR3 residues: CASSLERMRIWADTQYF. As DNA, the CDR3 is TGTGCCAGCAGCCTGGAAAGGATGAGGATCTGGGCAGATACGCAGTATTTT.

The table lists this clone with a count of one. The CDR3: CASSATSGPGEDTQYF. CDR3 nucleotide sequence: TGTGCCAGCAGTGCGACTAGCGGGCCGGGGGAAGATACGCAGTATTTT. The V call is TRBV6-1, the J call TRBJ2-3; TRBD2 aligns across 10 bases. Germline CDR1 is MNHNS and CDR2 is SASEGT. The trim removed 4 bases at V and 5 bases at J, leaving 9 bases unmatched. This CDR3 is built from 16 residues.

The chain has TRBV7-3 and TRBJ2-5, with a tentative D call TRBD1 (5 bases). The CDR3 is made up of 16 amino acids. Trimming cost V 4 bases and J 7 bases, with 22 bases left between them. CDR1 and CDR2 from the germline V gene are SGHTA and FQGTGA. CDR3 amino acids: CASSSTTRDGTGTQYF. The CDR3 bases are TGTGCCAGCAGCTCGACGACTCGTGACGGCACAGGGACCCAGTACTTC.

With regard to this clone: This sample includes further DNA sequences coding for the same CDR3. The CDR3 protein is CASSLTGPNQPQHF. The CDR3 coding sequence is TGTGCCAGCAGCTTGACAGGGCCAAATCAGCCCCAGCATTTT. The genes are TRBV27 and TRBJ1-5; 7 bases fit TRBD1. The CDR3 is 14 amino acids. J gave up 4 bases and V 6 bases, and 6 bases lay outside the gene matches. Germline values: CDR1 MNHEY, CDR2 SMNVEV (reference sequence).

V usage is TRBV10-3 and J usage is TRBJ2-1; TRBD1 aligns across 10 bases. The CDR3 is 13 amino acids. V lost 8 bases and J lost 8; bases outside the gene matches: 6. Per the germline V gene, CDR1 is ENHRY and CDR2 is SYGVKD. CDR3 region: CAIGGQGGYEQFF. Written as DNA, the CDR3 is TGTGCCATCGGTGGACAGGGGGGGTATGAGCAGTTCTTC.

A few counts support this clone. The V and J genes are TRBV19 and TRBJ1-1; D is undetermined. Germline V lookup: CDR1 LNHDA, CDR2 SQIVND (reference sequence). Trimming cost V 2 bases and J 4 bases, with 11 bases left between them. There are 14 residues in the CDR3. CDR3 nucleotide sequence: TGTGCCAGTAGTATATTCTCCCCGGGCACTGAAGCTTTCTTT. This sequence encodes CASSIFSPGTEAFF.

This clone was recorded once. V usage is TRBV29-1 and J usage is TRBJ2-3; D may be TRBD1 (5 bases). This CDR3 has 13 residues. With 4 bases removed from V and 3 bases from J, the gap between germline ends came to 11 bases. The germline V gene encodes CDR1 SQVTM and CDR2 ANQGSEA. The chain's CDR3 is CSVGPQGTDTQYF. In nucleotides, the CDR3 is TGCAGCGTTGGGCCTCAGGGAACAGATACGCAGTATTTT.

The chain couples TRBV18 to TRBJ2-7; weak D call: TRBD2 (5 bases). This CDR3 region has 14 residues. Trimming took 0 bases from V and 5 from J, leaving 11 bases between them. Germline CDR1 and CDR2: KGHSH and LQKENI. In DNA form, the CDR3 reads TGTGCCAGCTCACCACCGTCCGGGATCAACGAGCAGTACTTC. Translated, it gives CASSPPSGINEQYF.

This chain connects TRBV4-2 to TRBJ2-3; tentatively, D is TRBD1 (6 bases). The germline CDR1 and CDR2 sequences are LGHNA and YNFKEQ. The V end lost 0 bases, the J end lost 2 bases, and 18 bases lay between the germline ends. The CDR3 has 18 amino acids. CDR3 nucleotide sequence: TGTGCCAGCAGCCAAGAATACGCAACCGGGACAAACACAGATACGCAGTATTTT. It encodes CASSQEYATGTNTDTQYF.

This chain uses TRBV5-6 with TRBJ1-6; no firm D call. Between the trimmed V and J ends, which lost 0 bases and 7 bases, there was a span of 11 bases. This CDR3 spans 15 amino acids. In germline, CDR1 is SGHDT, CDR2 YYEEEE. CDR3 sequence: CASSLDPGRNSPLHF. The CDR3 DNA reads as TGTGCCAGCAGCTTGGACCCGGGAAGAAATTCACCCCTCCACTTT.

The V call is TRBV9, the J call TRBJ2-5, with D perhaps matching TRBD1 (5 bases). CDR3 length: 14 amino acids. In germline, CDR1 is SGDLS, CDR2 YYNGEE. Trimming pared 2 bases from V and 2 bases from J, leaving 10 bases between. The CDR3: CASSVGQGQETQYF. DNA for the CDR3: TGTGCCAGCAGCGTCGGACAAGGTCAAGAGACCCAGTACTTC.

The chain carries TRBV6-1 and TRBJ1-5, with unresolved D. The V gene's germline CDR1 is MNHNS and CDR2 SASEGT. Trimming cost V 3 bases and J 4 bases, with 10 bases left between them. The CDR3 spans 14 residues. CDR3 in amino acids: CASSDFVSNQPQHF. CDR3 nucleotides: TGTGCCAGCAGTGACTTCGTCAGTAATCAGCCCCAGCATTTT.

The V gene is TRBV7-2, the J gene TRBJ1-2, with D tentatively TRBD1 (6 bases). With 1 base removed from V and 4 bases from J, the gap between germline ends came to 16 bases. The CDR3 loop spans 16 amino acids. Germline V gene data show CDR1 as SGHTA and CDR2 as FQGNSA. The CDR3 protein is CASSLGSGGRIYGYTF. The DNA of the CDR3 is TGTGCCAGCAGCTTAGGGTCCGGGGGGCGAATCTATGGCTACACCTTC.